This TCR beta chain appears in the sequencing data of a study of blood T cell repertoires in COVID-19. Produced via immunoSEQ multiplex PCR; TCRdb's table is partial and in-frame only. The sample lists under 150,000 clones, about 90% occurring once. This CDR3 spans 13 amino acids. Trimming took 11 bases from V and 5 from J; bases not matched to a gene: 8. From germline, CDR1 is SGHTA and CDR2 FQGNSA. Sequencing input: peripheral blood. The receptor comes from a middle-aged man with active or convalescent COVID-19. The chain couples TRBV7-2 to TRBJ2-5; 10 nucleotides align to TRBD2. The CDR3 is CASSGRAGETQYF. The CDR3 bases are TGTGCCTCCAGCGGGAGGGCCGGGGAGACCCAGTACTTC.